Presented here are 21 T cell receptor beta chains from one specimen sequenced in a study of T-cell reconstitution after alpha-beta-depleted transplantation in children. The library targeted TCRbeta and was prepared with unique molecular identifiers. One entry per CDR3 protein, called by TCRdb with MiXCR from the PCR reads. Of approximately 120,000 distinct CDR3 sequences in the sample, approximately 8.7% were seen once. The specimen was PBMCs, mostly from graft donor cells, collected 180 days after TCRalphabeta/CD19-depleted stem cell transplant. These TCRs come from a girl under two years old who had a stem cell transplant for combined immunodeficiency, so the T cells may come from the graft donor.

J is TRBJ2-3 and V is TRBV20-1; D might be TRBD2 (5 bases). The ends were cut back, 2 bases at V and 3 bases at J, with 9 bases in the middle. The CDR3 covers 13 residues. CDR1 is DFQATT and CDR2 is SNEGSKA in the germline V gene (reference sequence). The CDR3 sequence is CSARLEGTDTQYF. DNA of the CDR3: TGCAGTGCTAGACTCGAGGGAACAGATACGCAGTATTTT.

The chain is built from TRBV4-3 and TRBJ2-5, with D hard to call. CDR1 and CDR2 from the germline V gene are LGHNA and YSLEER. The V end lost 0 bases, the J end lost 2 bases, and 7 bases lay between the germline ends. CDR3 length equals 14 residues. CDR3 protein: CASSQEGRQETQYF. CDR3 coding DNA: TGCGCCAGCAGCCAAGAGGGCAGGCAAGAGACCCAGTACTTC.

In this sample, this clonotype turned up a few times. The chain uses TRBV5-1 and TRBJ2-2; 8 bases line up with TRBD2. CDR1 SGHRS and CDR2 YFSETQ come from the germline V gene. The CDR3 runs 17 residues. V lost 1 base, J lost 4 bases, and 9 bases stayed unmatched. The CDR3 spells CASSLSGAGVGTGELFF. CDR3 in DNA: TGCGCCAGCAGCTTGAGTGGAGCGGGAGTTGGCACCGGGGAGCTGTTTTTT.

This clonotype was seen a handful of times. The chain combines TRBV5-5 with TRBJ2-2, with TRBD1 as a possible D gene (5 bases). The length of the CDR3 is 15 residues. V was trimmed by 2 bases and J by 4 bases, leaving 12 bases between them. In germline, CDR1 is SGHKS, CDR2 YYEKEE (reference sequence). The CDR3 sequence: CASSFRVPVTGELFF. The CDR3 nucleotides are TGTGCCAGCAGCTTCAGGGTTCCAGTCACCGGGGAGCTGTTTTTT.

The gene calls are TRBV11-2 and TRBJ2-1; D gene unclear. In germline, CDR1 is SGHAT, CDR2 FQNNGV. The CDR3 has 11 residues. V lost 5 bases and J 9 bases, leaving 8 bases between the germline ends. CDR3 DNA: TGTGCCAGCAGCGATAGATCTGAGCAGTTCTTC. Protein: CASSDRSEQFF.

This clonotype was picked up a small number of times. V usage is TRBV5-1 and J usage is TRBJ1-1, with TRBD1 matching over 8 bases. CDR3 length: 16 amino acids. The trim removed 0 bases at V and 6 bases at J, leaving 10 bases unmatched. Germline CDR1 reads SGHRS; CDR2 reads YFSETQ. CDR3 protein: CASSLGQGFSSPEAFF. For the CDR3, the DNA is TGCGCCAGCAGCTTGGGACAGGGGTTTTCTTCTCCTGAAGCTTTCTTT.

The gene calls are TRBV7-2 and TRBJ2-3; 11 bases fit TRBD2. Trimming at V came to 6 bases and at J to 2 bases, leaving 4 bases not matched to a gene. Germline V lookup: CDR1 SGHTA, CDR2 FQGNSA. The CDR3 has 15 amino acids. The CDR3 DNA reads TGTGCCAGCAGTCCGGGACTAGCGGCCACAGATACGCAGTATTTT. Protein: CASSPGLAATDTQYF.

This clonotype was counted between two and nine times. The genes are TRBV25-1 and TRBJ2-2; 8 bases line up with TRBD1. This CDR3 is 16 amino acids long. CDR1 and CDR2 (germline): MGHDK, SYGVNS. V was clipped by 1 base and J by 5 bases; unmatched bases: 6. The CDR3 bases are TGTGCCAGCAGTGAATGGGGGCAGGGGGCGACCGGGGAGCTGTTTTTT. Translating it yields CASSEWGQGATGELFF.

This chain connects TRBV24-1 to TRBJ2-3; D gene unclear. Trimming left V 0 bases short and J 5 bases short, with 5 bases between. Germline values: CDR1 KGHDR, CDR2 SFDVKD. This CDR3 comprises 13 residues. CDR3 sequence (DNA): TGTGCCACCAGTGATTTGATGGGAGATACGCAGTATTTT. Translating gives CATSDLMGDTQYF.

Details on this clonotype: A much bigger clone sits one base away, suggesting this may be a read error. The rearrangement links TRBV20-1 to TRBJ2-3; 8 bases align to TRBD2. The CDR3 runs 13 residues. Per the germline V gene, CDR1 is DFQATT and CDR2 is SNEGSKA (reference sequence). As DNA, the CDR3 is TGCTGTGCGGGGGGCGGGAGCACAGATACGCAGTATTTT. Its translation: CCAGGGSTDTQYF.

The chain links TRBV6-5 to TRBJ2-1; D gene uncertain. The CDR3 consists of 15 residues. Trimming pared 2 bases from V and 4 bases from J, leaving 12 bases between. CDR1 is MNHEY and CDR2 is SVGAGI in the germline V gene. The CDR3 nucleotides read TGTGCCAGCAGTTACAAGTTAAATCTATACAATGAGCAGTTCTTC. Its translation is CASSYKLNLYNEQFF.

This clonotype was observed many times. The V and J genes are TRBV6-5 and TRBJ2-3; TRBD1 agrees at 8 bases. V shed 2 bases and J 6 bases; nucleotides not matched to a gene: 4. In germline, CDR1 is MNHEY, CDR2 SVGAGI. The CDR3 extends over 14 amino acids. The CDR3 DNA sequence: TGTGCCAGCAGTTACGCTCAGGGGGCGGATACGCAGTATTTT. Its protein product is CASSYAQGADTQYF.

CDR3 in amino acids: CSALTAGQTQYF. CDR3 coding DNA: TGCAGCGCCTTGACTGCGGGACAGACCCAGTACTTC. J is TRBJ2-5 and V is TRBV29-1; possible D gene TRBD2, 6 bases. The CDR3 contains 12 residues. The germline V gene has CDR1 SQVTM and CDR2 ANQGSEA. Trimming took off 7 bases at V and 6 bases at J, with 15 bases between the two ends.

This clonotype was detected only a few times. This chain connects TRBV29-1 to TRBJ1-1, with unresolved D. V shed 3 bases and J shed 1 base, with 12 bases lying between them. There are 14 residues in the CDR3. Germline CDR1 and CDR2: SQVTM and ANQGSEA. In DNA, the CDR3 is TGCAGCGTTGAGGGAGCCCGCAGGAACACTGAAGCTTTCTTT. As protein: CSVEGARRNTEAFF. The whole variable domain, remainder taken from reference TRBV29-1 and TRBJ1-1, is SAVISQKPSRDICQRGTSLTIQCQVDSQVTMMFWYRQQPGQSLTLIATANQGSEATYESGFVIDKFPISRPNLTFSTLTVSNMSPEDSSIYLCSVEGARRNTEAFFGQGTRLTVV.

The chain is built from TRBV18 and TRBJ2-4; weak D call: TRBD2 (7 bases). V was pared by 2 bases and J by 6 bases, with 23 bases between. The CDR3 is 18 residues long. Germline V gene sequence: CDR1 KGHSH, CDR2 LQKENI. CDR3 in amino acids: CASSPRRGLSGALNIQYF. CDR3 coding DNA: TGTGCCAGCTCACCAAGGCGGGGGCTTTCGGGGGCCTTAAACATTCAGTACTTC.

The V call is TRBV5-1, the J call TRBJ2-1, with 13 bases that match TRBD2. The CDR3 covers 15 residues. Germline CDR1 and CDR2: SGHRS and YFSETQ. V was pared by 1 base and J by 9 bases, with 4 bases of the junction left unmatched. The CDR3 region is CASSLTSGRAIEQFF. CDR3 nucleotide sequence: TGCGCCAGCAGCTTGACTAGCGGGAGGGCCATTGAGCAGTTCTTC.

Many counts were recorded for this clonotype. This sequence joins TRBV5-5 and TRBJ2-1; TRBD2 matches at 12 bases. Germline V gene data show CDR1 as SGHKS and CDR2 as YYEKEE (reference sequence). The trim removed 5 bases at V and 5 bases at J, leaving 11 bases unmatched. This CDR3 region has 17 residues. For the CDR3, the DNA is TGTGCCAGCAGTTGGGGACTAGCGGGTCCTCGGGACAATGAGCAGTTCTTC. This encodes CASSWGLAGPRDNEQFF.

This rearrangement joins TRBV20-1 to TRBJ2-7; 8 bases match TRBD2. The CDR3 length is 16 residues. V was clipped by 0 bases and J by 5 bases; unmatched bases: 12. Per germline, CDR1 DFQATT and CDR2 SNEGSKA (reference sequence). CDR3 sequence (DNA): TGCAGTGCTAGAGATAGCAGGGCGGGGGGAGAGAACGAGCAGTACTTC. It specifies CSARDSRAGGENEQYF.

In this sample, this clonotype turned up many times. This chain uses TRBV5-1 with TRBJ2-7; D gene ambiguous. Germline lookup yields CDR1 SGHRS and CDR2 YFSETQ. Trimming removed 9 bases at V and 7 bases at J, with 20 bases between. The CDR3 has 13 amino acids. The CDR3 DNA reads as TGCGCCACCGCAGCGCCGGGCGCACCGGAGCAGTACTTC. It specifies CATAAPGAPEQYF.

Turning to this clonotype: A much larger clone lies a single base off, so this may be a read error. Since no conserved phenylalanine or tryptophan closes the CDR3, a read error is the likely cause. V usage is TRBV20-1 and J usage is TRBJ2-5; D gene ambiguous. With 0 bases removed from V and 5 bases from J, the gap between germline ends came to 13 bases. CDR1 is DFQATT and CDR2 is SNEGSKA in the germline V gene (reference sequence). This CDR3 has 14 residues. The CDR3 bases are TGCAGTGCTAGAGATCGTCAGGCTTGGGAGACCCAGTACTTG. Translating gives CSARDRQAWETQYL.

The V and J genes are TRBV30 and TRBJ2-5, with 10 bases that match TRBD2. Germline lookup yields CDR1 GTSNPN and CDR2 SVGIG (reference sequence). V was pared by 8 bases and J by 7 bases, with 16 bases of the junction left unmatched. CDR3 length: 15 residues. DNA for the CDR3: TGTGCCGGCACTGGGACTAGCGTGTTCGGGGGGACCCAGTACTTC. Amino acid sequence: CAGTGTSVFGGTQYF.